This T cell receptor beta chain emerged from a study of human T cells and chemical hapten exposure (dated by TCRdb to 2020 to 2023). With respect to the entire study: For sensitization, 2% DPC in acetone was applied to a roughly 2 cm by roughly 2 cm area of upper inner arm skin. Throughout the study period of roughly 24 weeks, patients also received therapeutic DPC doses to the scalp every week. Patch testing was performed on the upper back with Finn chambers containing 0.01% DPC, and the patch tests were scored after 6 days according to International Contact Dermatitis Research Group standards. The mostly female patient cohort included alopecia areata with under or over 50% scalp involvement, alopecia totalis and alopecia universalis. Libraries were pooled for sequencing, and variation in per-sample TCR yields was attributed mainly to small differences in library volumes within the pool. This study followed changes in the peripheral blood TCR repertoire in vivo during primary and secondary sensitization of alopecia patients to the hapten diphenylcyclopropenone (DPC). Blood samples were taken from patients before sensitization (week 0) and then at 2, 6 and about 24 weeks after DPC sensitization. Around 30 alopecia patients provided blood for TCR sequencing at one to four time points (pre-sensitization, 2, 6 and 24 weeks).

The label giving this sample's time point can be read as: pre-sensitization, week 0. The sample's treatment or condition label, decoded: therapeutic diphenylcyclopropenone sensitization with weekly scalp DPC. At every patch-test visit, the blood draw took place before the patch test was put on. Patients were considered eligible if aged 18 to 70, diagnosed with alopecia and deemed suitable for DPC therapy, and patients were excluded if pregnant. Total RNA was extracted from unfractionated whole blood that had been collected in Tempus Blood RNA tubes. From a lookup of the germline V gene, CDR1 and CDR2 are SGHTA and FQGTGA. The CDR3 spans 16 residues, from the cysteine through the phenylalanine. The CDR3 DNA has 48 bases and is translated from base 1. The V end loses 1 base and the J end loses 1 base, and a stretch of 13 bases separates them. Library preparation was by RACE. TCRdb records NextSeq 500 as the sequencer. During library preparation, unique molecular identifiers were attached to individual cDNA molecules so that TCRs could be counted quantitatively and reproducibly. For every blood RNA sample, sequencing covered both the TCR alpha and TCR beta chains. As for the original processing: Samples had a median of about 90,000 TCRs, with a range from about 23,224 to 750,000. The Decombinator software suite was used to annotate the V, J and CDR3 of the TCR reads. To make PS versus PT1 abundance plots, every sample was subsampled to the same number of TCRs (28,000). TCRs were defined as expanded if absent before sensitization and observed at least eight times at the 2-week time point. The public reads were reprocessed in TCRdb via fastp at Q25 and MiXCR, keeping in-frame beta chains. Every CDR3 protein is listed once, alongside the most common genes and DNA of its rows. The V and J calls, along with clone size, are taken from TCRdb and not from the paper's own processing. The sample yields 95,000 to 100,000 distinct CDR3 sequences; 11% were counted once. 2.5% to 4% of the sample goes to the ten largest clones.

This clonotype showed up just a few times. Its cognate antigen has yet to be identified. Base qualities are missing; no much larger clone stands one base away. Overall study outcomes, separate from this receptor: The number of PT1 expanded TCRs positively correlated with patch test score, significant at thresholds 8, 16 and 32 but not 4. DPC sensitization did not change how many TCRs were above 1 in 1000 frequency, and no evidence was found of alterations in global repertoire structure. All patients had alopecia, a presumed autoimmune disease, so their immune response might differ from that of healthy individuals. After repeated subsampling, changes were observed in the strength of the expansion versus patch-test correlation and in the threshold at which the correlation became significant. Expanded TCRs formed significantly more large CDR3 similarity clusters than pre-sensitization or healthy control sets, consistent with antigen-driven responses.

Sample: whole blood, taken in connection with sensitization to the hapten diphenylcyclopropenone (DPC). This chain joins TRBV7-3 to TRBJ1-1; TRBD1 is a possible D gene, resting on 5 matching bases. The receptor comes from a woman aged 55 to 70 with alopecia areata. Some clones in this sample may be carry-over from other donors' samples. The CDR3: CASSLMGRLRNTEAFF. The nucleotide sequence is given as TGTGCCAGCAGCTTAATGGGGCGTCTTCGGAACACTGAAGCTTTCTTT.